Sequencing of this TCR beta chain was carried out in a study of neoadjuvant anti-PD-1 for oral cavity cancer. CDR1 SGHRS and CDR2 YFSETQ come from the germline V gene. The CDR3 is 14 residues long. Trimming removed 4 bases at V and 10 bases at J, with 15 bases between. Broader study findings: Non-responders to neoadjuvant nivolumab had significantly more clonal PBMC T cells than responders. Higher pretreatment Treg/Th17 ratios tracked higher pretreatment blood clonality. TCR analyses covered only a few patients per response group.

Sequencing was performed with immunoSEQ multiplex PCR; in TCRdb, only in-frame clones are kept and a portion is missing. Here the sample spans some 15,000 clones, around 66% being singletons. No culture or expansion preceded analysis of these blood cells. Concerning this clone itself: Its antigen is not identified. In the same sample, other DNA sequences code for this CDR3.

This sequence joins TRBV5-1 and TRBJ1-6; D remains ambiguous. This sample comprised PBMCs, obtained before nivolumab (anti-PD-1) treatment. The source is a person aged 40 to 85 with oral cavity squamous cell carcinoma. For the CDR3, the DNA is TGCGCCAGCAGCAACGCTGGTTTCGACTCACCCCTCCACTTT. Protein sequence: CASSNAGFDSPLHF.